These 19 T cell receptor beta chains were sequenced from one sample in a study of blood T cell repertoires in COVID-19. Here immunoSEQ multiplex PCR was the method, and the copy in TCRdb shows in-frame clones only, minus some. Here the sample spans approximately 110,000 clones, approximately 84% being singletons. Material: peripheral blood. These receptors were collected from a man aged 45-65 years with acute or convalescent COVID-19.

The chain has TRBV5-4 and TRBJ1-1, with 8 bases aligning to TRBD1. This CDR3 is built from 14 residues. Germline V CDR1 and CDR2: SGHNT, YYREEE (reference sequence). Trimming took 2 bases from V and 3 from J; bases not matched to a gene: 3. The CDR3 nucleotides read TGTGCCAGCAGCTTCGACAGGGGTTACACTGAAGCTTTCTTT. Amino acid sequence: CASSFDRGYTEAFF. Combining the CDR3 with reference TRBV5-4 and TRBJ1-1 gives the whole variable domain ETGVTQSPTHLIKTRGQQVTLRCSSQSGHNTVSWYQQALGQGPQFIFQYYREEENGRGNFPPRFSGLQFPNYSSELNVNALELDDSALYLCASSFDRGYTEAFFGQGTRLTVV.

The chain has TRBV25-1 and TRBJ1-1; D might be TRBD1 (5 bases). Per germline, CDR1 MGHDK and CDR2 SYGVNS. V lost 3 bases and J lost 8, with 13 bases in between. The CDR3 loop spans 13 amino acids. CDR3 sequence: CASSDPGGAEAFF. The DNA for the CDR3 is TGTGCCAGCAGTGATCCCGGAGGGGCAGAAGCTTTCTTT. Full variable domain (rest looked up from reference TRBV25-1 and TRBJ1-1): EADIYQTPRYLVIGTGKKITLECSQTMGHDKMYWYQQDPGMELHLIHYSYGVNSTEKGDLSSESTVSRIRTEHFPLTLESARPSHTSQYLCASSDPGGAEAFFGQGTRLTVV.

This chain connects TRBV24-1 to TRBJ1-5; 8 bases are shared with TRBD1. The CDR3 has 16 amino acids. CDR1 is KGHDR and CDR2 is SFDVKD in the germline V gene. V shed 2 bases, J shed 2 bases, and the junction held 4 bases outside the gene matches. CDR3 region: CATSDWGQAGNQPQHF. The CDR3 coding sequence is TGTGCCACCAGTGATTGGGGACAGGCCGGCAATCAGCCCCAGCATTTT.

This clone was seen only a few times. The chain combines TRBV7-6 with TRBJ1-4, with 10 bases that match TRBD1. The germline V gene encodes CDR1 SGHVS and CDR2 FNYEAQ. After removal of 4 bases from V and 8 bases from J, the junction contained 7 bases not matched to a gene. The length of the CDR3 is 15 residues. Written as DNA, the CDR3 is TGTGCCAGCAGCTCCCGGACAGGGGGGGGCGAAAAACTGTTTTTT. Translated, it gives CASSSRTGGGEKLFF.

The rearrangement uses TRBV7-8 and TRBJ2-1, with 8 bases matching TRBD2. Germline loops: CDR1 SGHVS, CDR2 FQNEAQ. The CDR3 runs 16 residues. The junction had 10 bases not matched to a gene; V was cut back by 5 bases and J by 4 bases. The CDR3: CASSIGPQRGYNEQFF. Written as DNA, the CDR3 is TGTGCCAGCAGCATCGGCCCCCAGCGGGGGTACAATGAGCAGTTCTTC.

The rearrangement uses TRBV7-9 and TRBJ1-1; unclear D gene. Deletions cut 4 bases from V and 4 bases from J, with 10 bases between. Germline V lookup: CDR1 SEHNR, CDR2 FQNEAQ (reference sequence). The CDR3 has 13 residues. The CDR3 loop reads CASSSQRATEAFF. In DNA form, the CDR3 reads TGTGCCAGCAGCTCCCAGAGGGCCACTGAAGCTTTCTTT.

The gene calls are TRBV5-4 and TRBJ2-3, with TRBD1 identical over 8 bases. Looked up from germline, CDR1 is SGHNT and CDR2 is YYREEE (reference sequence). This CDR3 has 16 residues. Trimming removed 4 bases from V and 1 base from J; junction bases left unmatched: 8. The CDR3 sequence is CASSAGGSQRTDTQYF. The CDR3 bases are TGTGCCAGCAGCGCAGGGGGCTCCCAACGCACAGATACGCAGTATTTT.

This chain links TRBV5-1 with TRBJ2-3; 15 bases match TRBD2. Looked up from germline, CDR1 is SGHRS and CDR2 is YFSETQ. V trimming: 4 bases; J trimming: 0 bases; junction bases outside the gene matches: 15. The CDR3 runs to 21 residues. The CDR3 nucleotides are TGCGCCAGCAGCCGTACTCGCGGGACTAGCGGGGGGTCCCCTAGCACAGATACGCAGTATTTT. It codes for CASSRTRGTSGGSPSTDTQYF.

This chain uses TRBV27 with TRBJ1-5; D ambiguous. This CDR3 is 13 amino acids long. Germline values: CDR1 MNHEY, CDR2 SMNVEV (reference sequence). Between the trimmed V and J ends, which lost 2 bases and 2 bases, there was a span of 4 bases. The DNA of the CDR3 is TGTGCCAGCAGTTTACAGGGCAATCAGCCCCAGCATTTT. This encodes CASSLQGNQPQHF.

The chain has TRBV24-1 and TRBJ1-2; D is unresolved. This CDR3 spans 13 amino acids. Trimming removed 4 bases from V and 2 bases from J, with 7 bases in between. Per germline, CDR1 KGHDR and CDR2 SFDVKD. For the CDR3, the DNA is TGTGCCACCAGTGAAAACACCAACTATGGCTACACCTTC. Residues: CATSENTNYGYTF.

The CDR3 DNA is TGTGCCAGCAGCTTAGAAGTCGGGTACGAGCAGTACTTC. Its translation is CASSLEVGYEQYF. The V and J genes are TRBV7-6 and TRBJ2-7; D uncertain. Germline CDR1 SGHVS, CDR2 FNYEAQ. The CDR3 is made up of 13 amino acids. Between the trimmed V and J ends, which lost 1 base and 4 bases, there was a span of 8 bases.

The chain combines TRBV29-1 with TRBJ1-2; tentatively, D is TRBD1 (6 bases). Germline loops: CDR1 SQVTM, CDR2 ANQGSEA. The CDR3 sequence is 9 residues long. The germline V and J ends were trimmed by 6 bases and 8 bases, with 7 bases remaining between them. DNA of the CDR3: TGCAGCGTAGACAGGGGCTACACCTTC. Encoded protein: CSVDRGYTF.

This chain links TRBV5-1 with TRBJ2-3, with a tentative D call TRBD2 (5 bases). Germline CDR1 is SGHRS and CDR2 is YFSETQ. The CDR3 loop spans 14 amino acids. Trimming took off 0 bases at V and 2 bases at J, with 7 bases between the two ends. CDR3 sequence reads: CASSLVDFTDTQYF. As DNA, the CDR3 is TGCGCCAGCAGCTTGGTGGACTTCACAGATACGCAGTATTTT.

The chain has TRBV7-9 and TRBJ1-2; 9 nucleotides align to TRBD1. The CDR3 length is 14 residues. Germline V gene sequence: CDR1 SEHNR, CDR2 FQNEAQ (reference sequence). With 1 base clipped from V and 6 bases from J, the junction kept 3 bases outside the gene matches. The CDR3 region is CASSLVTGGNGYTF. In DNA form, the CDR3 reads TGTGCCAGCAGCTTAGTGACAGGGGGGAATGGCTACACCTTC.

This rearrangement joins TRBV9 to TRBJ1-2; maybe TRBD1 (5 bases). Germline V gene data show CDR1 as SGDLS and CDR2 as YYNGEE. Trimming left V 4 bases short and J 0 bases short, with 13 bases between. The CDR3 runs to 15 residues. CDR3 amino acids: CASSPRTIPNYGYTF. In DNA form, the CDR3 reads TGTGCCAGCAGCCCCCGGACAATCCCTAACTATGGCTACACCTTC. The whole variable domain, filled in from reference TRBV9 and TRBJ1-2, reads DSGVTQTPKHLITATGQRVTLRCSPRSGDLSVYWYQQSLDQGLQFLIQYYNGEERAKGNILERFSAQQFPDLHSELNLSSLELGDSALYFCASSPRTIPNYGYTFGSGTRLTVV.

The rearrangement joins TRBV19 to TRBJ1-2; D gene uncertain. Germline CDR1 is LNHDA and CDR2 is SQIVND (reference sequence). Trimming removed 0 bases from V and 1 base from J, with 6 bases in between. The CDR3 sequence is 14 residues long. The CDR3 DNA follows: TGTGCCAGTAGTATAGATCAGAATAACTATGGCTACACCTTC. This encodes CASSIDQNNYGYTF. The variable domain in full, completed from reference TRBV19 and TRBJ1-2, reads DGGITQSPKYLFRKEGQNVTLSCEQNLNHDAMYWYRQDPGQGLRLIYYSQIVNDFQKGDIAEGYSVSREKKESFPLTVTSAQKNPTAFYLCASSIDQNNYGYTFGSGTRLTVV.

The chain uses TRBV3-1 (or the pseudogene TRBV3-2) and TRBJ1-1; 7 bases fit TRBD1. The germline gives CDR1 LGHDT, CDR2 YNNKEL (reference sequence). Unmatched junction bases numbered 7, after V lost 4 bases and J lost 5 bases. This CDR3 is 14 amino acids long. The CDR3 loop is CASSPRGKETEAFF. The CDR3 nucleotides read TGTGCCAGCAGCCCCAGGGGGAAGGAAACTGAAGCTTTCTTT.

The V gene is TRBV5-3, the J gene TRBJ1-4; the match to TRBD1 covers 9 bases. TRBV5-3 is annotated as an ORF whose role is uncertain. Germline trimming cut 4 bases from V and 7 bases from J; bases unmatched to any gene: 5. This CDR3 is 14 amino acids long. This CDR3 reads CARSEGQGREKLFF. In DNA form, the CDR3 reads TGTGCCAGAAGCGAGGGACAGGGTCGTGAAAAACTGTTTTTT.

The rearrangement links TRBV9 to TRBJ2-1; 13 bases align to TRBD2. V gave up 4 bases and J gave up 9 bases; unmatched junction bases: 7. This CDR3 has 15 amino acids. Per the germline V gene, CDR1 is SGDLS and CDR2 is YYNGEE. CDR3 coding DNA: TGTGCCAGCAGCATAACTAGCGGGGGGGCCGTTGAGCAGTTCTTC. Amino acid sequence: CASSITSGGAVEQFF.